This T cell receptor (beta chain) was observed in a study of T-cell memory formation after mild COVID-19 (dated by TCRdb to the early 2020s). For the study in its entirety: TCR sequence clusters from the two donors were largely donor specific. In a couple of donors, T-cell clones that expanded and contracted after mild COVID-19 were tracked by sequencing TCRalpha and TCRbeta repertoires over time. The cohort comprised two young, previously healthy adult volunteers, one female and one male. What the work shows at the level of the full study, not this receptor alone: Clones that contracted from day 15 to 85 showed balanced CD4/CD8 phenotypes, whereas a second wave of clones that expanded from day 15 to 37 leaned towards CD4+. The study covered only a couple of mild cases, and larger cohorts including severe cases with pre-infection samples were considered necessary. Contracting CD4+ clones turned up mainly in the CM and EM memory subsets, whereas EMRA was where CD8+ clones were enriched. Some responding clones were detected in pre-infection memory, which suggested that pre-existing cross-reactive memory T cells had joined the SARS-CoV-2 response. The second-wave clones that peaked on day 37 were not confirmed to be SARS-CoV-2 specific.

The CDR3 goes from the cysteine to the phenylalanine over 13 residues. Solely the CDR3 DNA is kept, with 39 bases framed from the first base. CDR1 and CDR2, looked up from the germline V gene, are MDHEN and SYDVKM. Trimming at the junction amounts to 3 bases on V and 2 bases on J, and the germline ends lie 8 bases apart. The instrument given in TCRdb is Illumina NovaSeq 6000. TCRalpha and TCRbeta cDNA libraries were constructed by 5'RACE with constant-segment primers, with sample barcodes and unique molecular identifiers being introduced. RNA was extracted from every sample with Trizol reagent. The libraries were amplified in two PCR steps, and the second step added a second sample barcode and Illumina TruSeq adapters. Sequencing of libraries was performed on an Illumina NovaSeq with 2 x 150 bp paired-end reads. The paper's processing steps were these. With migec v1.2.7, reads were demultiplexed and then collapsed into UMI-guided consensus sequences. Using mixcr v2.1.11, the UMI consensuses were aligned to TRA and TRB V and J templates and assembled into clonotypes. Clonotypes were classified as expanded or contracted when called significant by both edgeR and NoisET, with noise models trained on biological replicates. For edgeR calls, a false discovery rate-adjusted p below 0.01 and a log2 fold-change threshold of 1 were applied. As an exploratory analysis of dynamics, max-normalized trajectories of the 1000 most abundant clonotypes were examined by PCA with hierarchical clustering. The CD4 or CD8 phenotype of responding clones was assigned using the separately sequenced CD4+ and CD8+ repertoires. TCRdb trimmed the raw reads at Q25, called clones with MiXCR and kept productive beta chains. Rows with a matching CDR3 protein are joined into one entry that keeps the most common DNA and genes. The V and J calls were determined by TCRdb, not by the authors. The sample table holds around 310,000 distinct CDR3 sequences, of which approximately 15% were seen once. Roughly 21% of the sample goes to the ten largest clones.

PBMCs were isolated by Ficoll-Paque density gradient centrifugation. This clonotype was counted many times. This receptor's antigen is unknown. It has no much larger one-base neighbor in the sample; base qualities were not kept. Sequencing was carried out using PBMCs or a T cell subset sorted from them (not recorded which). The receptor's source is a man between 18 and 29 years old who had mild COVID-19 (a few samples of this study predate the infection). The sample titles of this study are shuffled in the database, so cell type and time point are left out; the donor was told from shared clones. The chain uses TRBV28 and TRBJ2-7, with the D gene not clear enough to name. The CDR3 has the sequence CASSFSGTYEQYF. The DNA sequence is given as TGTGCCAGCAGTTTTTCCGGAACCTACGAGCAGTACTTC.